This TCR beta chain was profiled in a study of siplizumab effects on memory and regulatory T cells. Study-wide results and caveats: Greater diversity than memory cells seemed evident in naive T cells, which also appeared to be major alloresponse contributors. Only a minor fraction of alloreactive clones mapped to unstimulated subsets.

It was 10^5 or so TCR templates that were assayed per sample. TCRdb's copy holds only in-frame clones and misses some; the assay was immunoSEQ multiplex PCR. The sample consists of about 82,000 clones, roughly 90% of them appearing once. Remarks on this clone: Its antigen is not known.

CDR3 length: 14 residues. The germline gives CDR1 SGHRS, CDR2 YFSETQ. V shed 4 bases and J shed 1 base, with 11 bases lying between them. Sample: Tregs sorted from blood. The TCR sequence derives from a human donor in good health. The V gene is TRBV5-1, the J gene TRBJ1-1; D is undetermined. The CDR3 nucleotides are TGCGCCAGCAGCCAGCGTCAGGCGAACACTGAAGCTTTCTTT. This codes for CASSQRQANTEAFF.